Below, 18 T cell receptor beta chains from the same sample are listed, as sequenced in a study of blood T cell repertoires in COVID-19. Generated by immunoSEQ multiplex PCR, the TCRdb table keeps only in-frame clones and is missing some. The data contain 95,000 to 100,000 clones, about 80% of them singletons. The sequencing input was peripheral blood. The receptors were sampled from a man aged 65 to 85 with acute or convalescent COVID-19.

This CDR3 reads CASSFETSAYNEQFF. The DNA for the CDR3 is TGTGCCAGCAGCTTTGAGACTAGCGCCTACAATGAGCAGTTCTTC. The V and J genes are TRBV7-2 and TRBJ2-1, with 8 bases lining up with TRBD2. The ends lost 3 bases at V and 2 bases at J; junction bases unmatched: 3. The CDR3 consists of 15 residues. CDR1 is SGHTA, CDR2 FQGNSA, per germline.

The V and J genes are TRBV30 and TRBJ1-6; maybe TRBD1 (5 bases). The germline CDR1 and CDR2 sequences are GTSNPN and SVGIG (reference sequence). Trimming removed 3 bases at V and 8 bases at J, with 17 bases between. The CDR3 loop spans 15 amino acids. The CDR3 sequence: CAWRPRDGADSPLHF. CDR3 bases: TGTGCCTGGAGACCAAGGGATGGGGCGGATTCACCCCTCCACTTT.

J is TRBJ1-2 and V is TRBV7-2, with 8 bases lining up with TRBD1. V lost 6 bases to trimming and J lost 4 bases; unmatched junction nucleotides: 13. From germline, CDR1 is SGHTA and CDR2 FQGNSA. There are 16 residues in the CDR3. The CDR3, as DNA: TGTGCCAGCAGTCCTCAAGTAGGGGACAGGACCTATGGCTACACCTTC. It specifies CASSPQVGDRTYGYTF.

This chain connects TRBV30 to TRBJ1-2, with D possibly matching TRBD1 (6 bases). CDR1 and CDR2 from the germline V gene are GTSNPN and SVGIG (reference sequence). This CDR3 region has 15 residues. Trimming took off 5 bases at V and 8 bases at J, with 24 bases between the two ends. The DNA for the CDR3 is TGTGCCTGGTCGCGAGCGGAACAGGGCAGTCGCGGCTACACCTTC. It specifies CAWSRAEQGSRGYTF.

The rearrangement uses TRBV6-5 and TRBJ1-2; 9 bases fit TRBD1. Unmatched junction bases numbered 9, after V lost 4 bases and J lost 6 bases. This CDR3 has 15 residues. Germline V lookup: CDR1 MNHEY, CDR2 SVGAGI. CDR3 bases: TGTGCCAGCAGTTTCCTGACAGGGGGGAATAATGGCTACACCTTC. Translating it yields CASSFLTGGNNGYTF.

This clone has a single count. The CDR3, as DNA: TGTGCCAGCAGGGACAGGGTTGGGGAGCAGTTCTTC. It encodes CASRDRVGEQFF. The rearrangement joins TRBV6-5 to TRBJ2-1; TRBD1 matches at 8 bases. Germline CDR1 and CDR2: MNHEY and SVGAGI. The CDR3 length is 12 residues. The junction had 5 bases not matched to a gene; V was cut back by 6 bases and J by 10 bases.

This chain links TRBV28 with TRBJ2-2; TRBD1 matches at 8 bases. This CDR3 region has 14 residues. V was clipped by 4 bases and J by 4 bases; unmatched bases: 2. Per germline, CDR1 MDHEN and CDR2 SYDVKM. The DNA of the CDR3 is TGTGCCAGCAGTTCCGGGACAGGCACCGGGGAGCTGTTTTTT. Translation: CASSSGTGTGELFF.

The V gene is TRBV20-1, the J gene TRBJ2-4; TRBD1 aligns across 10 bases. CDR3 size: 11 residues. The junction had 1 base not matched to a gene; V was cut back by 3 bases and J by 11 bases. The germline V gene encodes CDR1 DFQATT and CDR2 SNEGSKA (reference sequence). The CDR3 DNA sequence: TGCAGTGCTAGGGACAGGGGGTTTCAGTACTTC. It is translated as CSARDRGFQYF.

This chain uses TRBV5-1 with TRBJ1-1; D is unresolved. This CDR3 is 17 amino acids long. Trimming left V 3 bases short and J 3 bases short, with 21 bases between. CDR1 and CDR2 (germline): SGHRS, YFSETQ. The chain's CDR3 is CASSSYILQNRDTEAFF. The CDR3 nucleotides are TGCGCCAGCAGCTCGTACATACTACAAAATCGTGACACTGAAGCTTTCTTT.

V is TRBV7-8 and J is TRBJ2-5; D ambiguous. This CDR3 is 12 amino acids long. Trimming removed 3 bases from V and 12 bases from J, with 14 bases in between. CDR1 and CDR2 from the germline V gene are SGHVS and FQNEAQ. CDR3 coding DNA: TGTGCCAGCAGCTTCCAACAACAGAGAGAGTACTTC. The encoded protein is CASSFQQQREYF.

The gene calls are TRBV5-4 and TRBJ1-6, with a weak D call TRBD1 (6 bases). Trimming removed 1 base at V and 7 bases at J, with 9 bases between. In germline, CDR1 is SGHNT, CDR2 YYREEE (reference sequence). The CDR3 is 14 residues long. The CDR3 here is CASSLQGWNSPLHF. The CDR3 region has the DNA TGTGCCAGCAGCTTGCAGGGGTGGAATTCACCCCTCCACTTT. The full variable domain, in which reference TRBV5-4 and TRBJ1-6 provide the parts outside the CDR3, is ETGVTQSPTHLIKTRGQQVTLRCSSQSGHNTVSWYQQALGQGPQFIFQYYREEENGRGNFPPRFSGLQFPNYSSELNVNALELDDSALYLCASSLQGWNSPLHFGNGTRLTVT.

The sample holds one count of this clone. The chain links TRBV4-2 to TRBJ2-3, with a weak D call TRBD2 (6 bases). The CDR3 is 15 residues long. Germline-derived CDR1 and CDR2 are LGHNA and YNFKEQ. V lost 1 base, J lost 2 bases, and 10 bases lay in between. The CDR3 is CASSQVGLLTDTQYF. Here the CDR3 DNA reads TGTGCCAGCAGCCAAGTCGGACTACTCACAGATACGCAGTATTTT.

The chain couples TRBV7-3 to TRBJ2-2; 11 nucleotides line up with TRBD2. Germline assignment: CDR1 SGHTA and CDR2 FQGTGA. Trimming cost V 5 bases and J 5 bases; bases outside gene matches: 1. CDR3 size: 14 residues. The CDR3 sequence: CASSRTSGTGELFF. The CDR3 DNA reads TGTGCCAGCAGCAGGACTAGCGGGACCGGGGAGCTGTTTTTT.

The V gene is TRBV30, the J gene TRBJ2-1, with D uncertain. This CDR3 comprises 12 residues. CDR1 and CDR2 from the germline V gene are GTSNPN and SVGIG (reference sequence). V lost 0 bases, J lost 13 bases, and 13 bases lay in between. Here the CDR3 reads CAWSVLITRQFF. Written as DNA, the CDR3 is TGTGCCTGGAGTGTACTAATTACTCGCCAGTTCTTC.

The chain has TRBV6-5 and TRBJ1-1, with D unresolved. The germline V gene encodes CDR1 MNHEY and CDR2 SVGAGI. Between the trimmed V and J ends, which lost 5 bases and 5 bases, there was a span of 15 bases. CDR3 length: 14 residues. CDR3 nucleotides: TGTGCCAGCAGTCAGGATGGATCGAGAACTGAAGCTTTCTTT. This gives the protein CASSQDGSRTEAFF.

The V call is TRBV5-1, the J call TRBJ1-5; tentative D call: TRBD1 (6 bases). CDR1 and CDR2 from the germline V gene are SGHRS and YFSETQ. The CDR3 loop spans 15 amino acids. V shed 2 bases and J shed 5 bases, with 14 bases lying between them. Here the CDR3 DNA reads TGCGCCAGCAGCTTACAGGGCGGTGGCGATCAGCCCCAGCATTTT. It yields the protein CASSLQGGGDQPQHF.

The V and J genes are TRBV10-3 and TRBJ2-3, with 7 positions matching TRBD2. CDR3 size: 15 residues. With 0 bases clipped from V and 0 bases from J, the junction kept 0 bases outside the gene matches. From germline, CDR1 is ENHRY and CDR2 SYGVKD. CDR3 sequence reads: CAISESSGSTDTQYF. The CDR3, as DNA: TGTGCCATCAGTGAGTCTAGCGGGAGCACAGATACGCAGTATTTT.

With respect to this clone: The same CDR3 also results from other DNA sequences found in this sample. CDR3 in DNA: TGTGCCTGGAGTGTCAGGGGGAATCAGCCCCAGCATTTT. It yields the protein CAWSVRGNQPQHF. The rearrangement links TRBV30 to TRBJ1-5, with 7 bases lining up with TRBD1. The CDR3 length is 13 residues. V lost 0 bases, J lost 4 bases, and 0 bases stayed unmatched. Germline CDR1 and CDR2: GTSNPN and SVGIG (reference sequence).